The clone carrying this T cell receptor (beta chain) was seen repeatedly, ten times or more. Its antigen is currently unknown. A NOSPECS grade of at least 4, a Clinical Activity Score of at least 3 and duration under 3 months were recorded in ophthalmopathy patients. Uncontrolled infections, other autoimmune diseases, pregnancy or lactation led to exclusion of patients. These data belong to a study of T cells in Graves' hyperthyroidism and ophthalmopathy. Study information: Peripheral blood was collected at initial diagnosis, before any treatment.

The CDR3 totals 12 residues. Germline V gene sequence: CDR1 SGHTA, CDR2 FQGNSA. Trimming removed 5 bases at V and 5 bases at J, with 10 bases between. Points from the study as a whole: In blood, most of the thyroid clonotypes expanded above 0.001 were also present.

What was amplified from RNA transcripts were TCR beta CDR3 regions. First-round RT-PCR targeting the TCR CDR3 was performed with the HTBI primer set. TCRdb itself ran the multiplex PCR reads through MiXCR, one entry per CDR3 protein. The sample has fewer than 550,000 distinct CDR3 sequences; around 22% are singletons. This TCR derives from a woman aged 25-40 years with Graves' ophthalmopathy. Sequenced sample: blood. The rearrangement uses TRBV7-2 and TRBJ2-7; no reliable D call. The chain's CDR3 is CASSPTRDEQYF. The CDR3, as DNA: TGTGCCAGCAGCCCCACAAGGGACGAGCAGTACTTC.